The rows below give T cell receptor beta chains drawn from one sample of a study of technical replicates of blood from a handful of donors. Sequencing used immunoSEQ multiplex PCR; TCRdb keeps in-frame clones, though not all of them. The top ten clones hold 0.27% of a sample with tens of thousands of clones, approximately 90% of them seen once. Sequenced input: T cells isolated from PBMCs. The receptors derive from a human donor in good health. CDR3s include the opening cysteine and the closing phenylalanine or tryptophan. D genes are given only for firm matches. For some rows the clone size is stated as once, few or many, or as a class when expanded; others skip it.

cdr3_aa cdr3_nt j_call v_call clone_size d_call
CASTSGRATEQFF TGTGCCAGCACGTCCGGGAGGGCCACTGAGCAGTTCTTC TRBJ2-1 TRBV14 . TRBD2
CASSLTVQQGSYNSPLHF TGTGCCAGCAGCCTTACGGTCCAACAGGGCTCCTATAATTCACCCCTCCACTTT TRBJ1-6 TRBV4-2 . .
CASSGSPGQGAFGNYGYTF TGTGCCAGCAGTGGCTCCCCGGGACAGGGAGCCTTCGGGAACTATGGCTACACCTTC TRBJ1-2 TRBV2 . TRBD1
CASSLGLIYGYTF TGTGCCAGCAGCTTGGGCCTCATCTATGGCTACACCTTC TRBJ1-2 TRBV7-9 . .
CASRQGARTGELFF TGTGCCAGTCGACAGGGGGCGAGGACCGGGGAGCTGTTTTTT TRBJ2-2 TRBV27 . TRBD1
CAPGGLAGLSNEQFF TGTGCCCCAGGCGGTCTAGCGGGATTGAGCAATGAGCAGTTCTTC TRBJ2-1 TRBV2 . TRBD2
CAISASTRGLAGHEQYF TGTGCCATCAGTGCCTCTACCAGAGGGCTAGCGGGCCACGAGCAGTACTTC TRBJ2-7 TRBV10-3 . TRBD2
CASSFPGLNTEAFF TGTGCCAGCAGTTTTCCAGGGCTGAACACTGAAGCTTTCTTT TRBJ1-1 TRBV28 . .
CASSLRSGQNYYGYTF TGTGCCAGCAGCTTAAGGTCAGGGCAGAATTACTATGGCTACACCTTC TRBJ1-2 TRBV13 . .
CASSQDWPGYYEQYF TGCGCCAGCAGCCAAGATTGGCCGGGATATTACGAGCAGTACTTC TRBJ2-7 TRBV4-1 . .
CAISESIISGIRGYTF TGTGCCATCAGTGAGTCGATAATCTCAGGGATACGGGGCTACACCTTC TRBJ1-2 TRBV10-3 . .
CASSLVSSGSHNEQFF TGTGCCAGCAGTTTAGTTTCTAGCGGGAGCCACAATGAGCAGTTCTTC TRBJ2-1 TRBV28 . TRBD2
CASSLGTGSTNEKLFF TGCGCCAGCAGCTTGGGCACAGGATCAACTAATGAAAAACTGTTTTTT TRBJ1-4 TRBV5-1 once .
CASSLQRPYEQYF TGTGCCAGCAGTTTACAGCGCCCCTACGAGCAGTACTTC TRBJ2-7 TRBV28 . .
CASSEPQINEQFF TGTGCCAGCAGTGAACCCCAGATCAATGAGCAGTTCTTC TRBJ2-1 TRBV2 once .
CASSGLGQGSISNQPQHF TGCGCCAGCAGTGGTCTCGGACAGGGGAGTATCAGCAATCAGCCCCAGCATTTT TRBJ1-5 TRBV10-2 . TRBD1
CAIVEALAGGPGTQYF TGTGCCATCGTGGAAGCGCTAGCGGGGGGGCCAGGTACGCAGTATTTT TRBJ2-3 TRBV10-3 . TRBD2
CASSPHSGRTGELFF TGTGCCAGCAGCCCCCATAGCGGGAGAACCGGGGAGCTGTTTTTT TRBJ2-2 TRBV11-3 . TRBD2
CASSFGQDKLFF TGTGCCAGCAGCTTCGGACAGGATAAACTGTTTTTT TRBJ1-4 TRBV5-6 . TRBD1
CASTWGGRNTEAFF TGCGCCAGCACCTGGGGGGGGCGGAACACTGAAGCTTTCTTT TRBJ1-1 TRBV5-1 . .
CASSPRRGSNQPQHF TGTGCCAGCAGTCCCCGCAGGGGAAGCAATCAGCCCCAGCATTTT TRBJ1-5 TRBV6-5 few .
CASSFLFRGVQETQYF TGTGCCAGCAGTTTTTTATTTCGGGGAGTTCAAGAGACCCAGTACTTC TRBJ2-5 TRBV27 . .
CASSGRQGAGGYTF TGTGCCAGCAGCGGAAGACAGGGGGCGGGAGGCTACACCTTC TRBJ1-2 TRBV5-6 . TRBD1
CAWSQAGYGYTF TGTGCCTGGAGTCAGGCAGGGTATGGCTACACCTTC TRBJ1-2 TRBV30 . .
CASSNSLGYEQYF TGTGCCAGCAGTAACAGTTTAGGCTACGAGCAGTACTTC TRBJ2-7 TRBV27 . .
CASSLGAFYNEQFF TGTGCCAGCAGCTTAGGGGCGTTCTACAATGAGCAGTTCTTC TRBJ2-1 TRBV5-6 . .
CATSAAGVEKLFF TGTGCCACCAGCGCCGCAGGGGTTGAAAAACTGTTTTTT TRBJ1-4 TRBV15 . .
CASSPAGASYEQYF TGTGCCAGCAGCCCCGCAGGCGCTTCCTACGAGCAGTACTTC TRBJ2-7 TRBV7-2 . .
CARSLKTGGEDSPLHF TGTGCCAGAAGCTTGAAGACAGGGGGCGAGGATTCACCCCTCCACTTT TRBJ1-6 TRBV5-3 . TRBD1
CASSSNRGQNSPLHF TGTGCCAGCAGTTCAAACAGGGGGCAAAATTCACCCCTCCACTTT TRBJ1-6 TRBV2 . TRBD1
CASSLFRTGGSGEKLFF TGTGCCAGCAGCTTGTTTCGAACAGGGGGCTCTGGTGAAAAACTGTTTTTT TRBJ1-4 TRBV5-5 . TRBD1
CASSELMRAVRSEAFF TGTGCCAGCAGTGAATTAATGAGGGCCGTCCGATCTGAAGCTTTCTTT TRBJ1-1 TRBV6-1 . .
CASSLQGGTEAFF TGTGCCAGCAGCTTACAGGGGGGCACTGAAGCTTTCTTT TRBJ1-1 TRBV7-3 . TRBD1
CATKLQGYNSPLHF TGTGCCACCAAGCTACAGGGTTATAATTCACCCCTCCACTTT TRBJ1-6 TRBV7-9 . .
CASSQTSGVYNEQFF TGTGCCAGCAGCCAAACTAGCGGGGTTTACAATGAGCAGTTCTTC TRBJ2-1 TRBV9 . TRBD2
CAWDNLNTGELFF TGTGCGTGGGACAACCTGAACACCGGGGAGCTGTTTTTT TRBJ2-2 TRBV30 . .
CASSLAIWREVFYNEQFF TGTGCCAGCAGCTTAGCGATATGGCGGGAGGTATTCTACAATGAGCAGTTCTTC TRBJ2-1 TRBV7-9 once TRBD2
CASSPLVQEGVGTEAFF TGTGCCAGCTCACCACTTGTACAGGAAGGTGTTGGCACTGAAGCTTTCTTT TRBJ1-1 TRBV18 few .
CASSLAGQGPYEQYF TGCGCCAGCAGCTTGGCTGGACAGGGCCCCTACGAGCAGTACTTC TRBJ2-7 TRBV5-1 once TRBD1
CASPGDKISTDTQYF TGTGCCAGTCCTGGGGACAAGATAAGCACAGATACGCAGTATTTT TRBJ2-3 TRBV7-9 . .
CASSIQGGTLELFF TGTGCCAGTAGTATACAGGGGGGAACCCTGGAGCTGTTTTTT TRBJ2-2 TRBV19 . .
CASSSVAGVGGELFF TGTGCCAGCAGTTCCGTAGCGGGAGTAGGTGGGGAGCTGTTTTTT TRBJ2-2 TRBV27 . TRBD2
CASSLTSGSYEQYF TGTGCCAGCAGTTTGACTAGCGGGAGCTACGAGCAGTACTTC TRBJ2-7 TRBV27 . TRBD2
CASSPVSGSEQFF TGTGCCAGCTCCCCCGTGAGTGGGAGTGAGCAGTTCTTC TRBJ2-1 TRBV18 . .
CASSHPGTVVNNEQFF TGTGCCAGCAGCCATCCCGGGACAGTGGTTAACAATGAGCAGTTCTTC TRBJ2-1 TRBV5-6 . TRBD1
CASSRTLAGGPDTQYF TGTGCCAGCAGCCGGACCCTAGCGGGAGGGCCAGATACGCAGTATTTT TRBJ2-3 TRBV28 . TRBD2
CASSLRQGMNTEAFF TGTGCCAGCAGCCTTCGACAGGGTATGAACACTGAAGCTTTCTTT TRBJ1-1 TRBV5-4 once TRBD1
CSSPLTGSGQPQHF TGCAGCTCCCCGTTGACGGGGTCGGGGCAGCCCCAGCATTTT TRBJ1-5 TRBV29-1 . .
CASWDRGYEQYF TGTGCCAGCTGGGACAGGGGCTACGAGCAGTACTTC TRBJ2-7 TRBV28 once TRBD1
CASSEFGLDTGELFF TGCGCCAGCAGTGAGTTCGGGTTAGACACCGGGGAGCTGTTTTTT TRBJ2-2 TRBV10-1 . .